This T cell receptor (beta chain) originates from a study of blood T cell repertoires in COVID-19. Study in general: Acute and convalescent COVID-19 specimens originated in the United States, Italy and Spain. Sources were T cells, B-cell-depleted T cells, or PBMCs; the material itself was cDNA or gDNA.

The CDR3 totals 16 residues. The V gene's germline CDR1 is MDHEN and CDR2 SYDVKM. J was trimmed by 7 bases and V by 5 bases; bases with no gene match: 12. In the study's own analysis: Amplification of reference gene primers was used by the study to estimate nucleated cell counts. Measured with immunoSEQ multiplex PCR; TCRdb has only the in-frame clones, and not every one. V and J calls and clone size are copied from that table; D and trimming were computed from the DNA. The sample holds some 240,000 clones; roughly four fifths are singletons and the top ten take around 9.6%. Source material: peripheral blood. The chain recombines TRBV28 with TRBJ1-5; TRBD1 matches 9 bases. The sequence was obtained from a woman at least 80 years old with acute or convalescent COVID-19. The CDR3 sequence is CASSIPTGGYSQPQHF. CDR3 DNA sequence: TGTGCCAGCAGTATCCCGACAGGGGGTTACAGCCAGCCCCAGCATTTT.